Listed here are 8 T cell receptor beta chains from one sample, sequenced in a study of radiation and T cells in renal cell carcinoma. As to time point: baseline pretreatment blood. Treatment indicated: 15 Gy SBRT to primary tumor, nephrectomy 4 weeks later. Method: immunoSEQ multiplex PCR; TCRdb's copy keeps in-frame clones and lacks some. The data hold roughly 100,000 clones, with 75% to 90% observed a single time. The source material was blood, sampled from a patient whose treatment included radiotherapy and nephrectomy. Every receptor here comes from a man aged 45 to 65 with renal cell carcinoma.

CDR3 loop: CASSFGNQPQHF. CDR3 DNA: TGTGCCAGCAGCTTCGGGAATCAGCCCCAGCATTTT. The V call is TRBV7-9, the J call TRBJ1-5; D gene unclear. The CDR3 extends over 12 amino acids. CDR1 SEHNR and CDR2 FQNEAQ come from the germline V gene (reference sequence). With 3 bases removed from V and 4 bases from J, the gap between germline ends came to 4 bases.

CDR3 sequence reads: CAISFDRASETQYF. The CDR3, as DNA: TGTGCCATCAGTTTTGACAGGGCATCGGAGACCCAGTACTTC. This chain connects TRBV10-3 to TRBJ2-5, with 7 bases that match TRBD1. Unmatched junction bases numbered 8, after V lost 5 bases and J lost 5 bases. This CDR3 contains 14 residues. Germline lookup yields CDR1 ENHRY and CDR2 SYGVKD.

This sequence joins TRBV7-3 and TRBJ2-1; the D call may be TRBD1 or TRBD2 (5 bases each). V shed 0 bases and J shed 3 bases, with 12 bases lying between them. In germline, CDR1 is SGHTA, CDR2 FQGTGA. The CDR3 sequence is 16 residues long. The CDR3 protein is CASSLTWGAGYNEQFF. The CDR3 region has the DNA TGTGCCAGCAGCTTAACGTGGGGCGCGGGCTACAATGAGCAGTTCTTC.

The chain has TRBV6-1 and TRBJ2-7, with D perhaps matching TRBD1 (5 bases). Trimming removed 3 bases from V and 2 bases from J, with 8 bases in between. The V gene's germline CDR1 is MNHNS and CDR2 SASEGT. The CDR3 has 13 amino acids. The CDR3 spells CASSEGLTYEQYF. CDR3 nucleotides: TGTGCCAGCAGTGAGGGGCTAACCTACGAGCAGTACTTC.

V is TRBV6-5 and J is TRBJ1-3, with 9 bases lining up with TRBD1. V trimming: 7 bases; J trimming: 0 bases; junction bases outside the gene matches: 4. The length of the CDR3 is 15 residues. From germline, CDR1 is MNHEY and CDR2 SVGAGI. Written as DNA, the CDR3 is TGTGCCAGCATCCTACAGGGGGCCTCTGGAAACACCATATATTTT. Translation: CASILQGASGNTIYF.

The rearrangement uses TRBV18 and TRBJ1-2; no clear D. The CDR3 length is 14 residues. Looked up from germline, CDR1 is KGHSH and CDR2 is LQKENI. V was clipped by 2 bases and J by 0 bases, with 7 bases between them. CDR3 in DNA: TGTGCCAGCTCACCATCCGGGGCTAACTATGGCTACACCTTC. It specifies CASSPSGANYGYTF.

The rearrangement joins TRBV7-8 to TRBJ1-5, with 9 bases lining up with TRBD1. CDR1 is SGHVS and CDR2 is FQNEAQ in the germline V gene. The length of the CDR3 is 19 residues. The V segment lost 1 base and the J segment 0 bases; nucleotides outside the gene matches: 10. The CDR3 is CASSLERTGAGFSNQPQHF. CDR3 DNA sequence: TGTGCCAGCAGCTTAGAGCGGACAGGGGCAGGGTTTAGCAATCAGCCCCAGCATTTT.

The CDR3 nucleotides read TGTGCCAGCAGTGAAGACGCAGGAAACACAGATACGCAGTATTTT. Its protein is CASSEDAGNTDTQYF. The genes are TRBV6-1 and TRBJ2-3; no definite D call. Germline-derived CDR1 and CDR2 are MNHNS and SASEGT. The CDR3 is 15 residues long. Deletions cut 1 base from V and 2 bases from J, with 10 bases between.